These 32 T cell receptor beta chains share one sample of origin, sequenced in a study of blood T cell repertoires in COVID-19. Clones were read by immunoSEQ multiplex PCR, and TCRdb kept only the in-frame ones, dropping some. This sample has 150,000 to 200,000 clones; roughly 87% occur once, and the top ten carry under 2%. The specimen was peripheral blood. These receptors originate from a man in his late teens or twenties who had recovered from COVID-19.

The CDR3 loop reads CASSQLLVGTQYF. The CDR3 DNA follows: TGTGCCAGCAGTCAACTTTTAGTTGGGACCCAGTACTTC. The chain carries TRBV28 and TRBJ2-5; unclear D gene. From germline, CDR1 is MDHEN and CDR2 SYDVKM. This CDR3 contains 13 residues. V lost 5 bases, J lost 7 bases, and 14 bases lay in between.

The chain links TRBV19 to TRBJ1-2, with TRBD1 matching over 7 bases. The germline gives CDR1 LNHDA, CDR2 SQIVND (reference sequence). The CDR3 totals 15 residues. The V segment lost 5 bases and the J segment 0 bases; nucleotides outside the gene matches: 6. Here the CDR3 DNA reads TGTGCCAGTAGTCCGCCGACAGGGACTAACTATGGCTACACCTTC. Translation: CASSPPTGTNYGYTF.

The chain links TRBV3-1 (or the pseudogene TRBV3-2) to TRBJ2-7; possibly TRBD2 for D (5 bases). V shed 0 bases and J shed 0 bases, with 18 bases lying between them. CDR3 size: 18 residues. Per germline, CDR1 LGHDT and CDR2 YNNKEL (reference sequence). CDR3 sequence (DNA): TGTGCCAGCAGCCAAGATGGGTTAAGTGGGAGAAGCTCCTACGAGCAGTACTTC. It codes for CASSQDGLSGRSSYEQYF.

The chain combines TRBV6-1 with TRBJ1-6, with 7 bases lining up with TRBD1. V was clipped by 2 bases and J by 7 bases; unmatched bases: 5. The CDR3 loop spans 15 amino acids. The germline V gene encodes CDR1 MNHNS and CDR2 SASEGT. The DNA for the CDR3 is TGTGCCAGCAGTGAAAGACCAGGGGGGAATTCACCCCTCCACTTT. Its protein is CASSERPGGNSPLHF.

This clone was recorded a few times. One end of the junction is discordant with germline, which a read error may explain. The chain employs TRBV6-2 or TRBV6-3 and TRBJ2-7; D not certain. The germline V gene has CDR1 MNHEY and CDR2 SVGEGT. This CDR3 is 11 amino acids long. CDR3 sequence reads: CASSYSFEQYF. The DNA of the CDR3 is TGTGCCAGCAGTTACTCCTTCGAGCAGTACTTC.

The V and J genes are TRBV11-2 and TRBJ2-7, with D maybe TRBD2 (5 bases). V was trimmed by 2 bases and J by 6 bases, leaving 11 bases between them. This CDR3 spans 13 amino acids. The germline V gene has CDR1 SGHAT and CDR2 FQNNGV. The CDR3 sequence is CASSLLRVPEQYF. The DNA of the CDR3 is TGTGCCAGCAGCTTATTGAGGGTGCCCGAGCAGTACTTC.

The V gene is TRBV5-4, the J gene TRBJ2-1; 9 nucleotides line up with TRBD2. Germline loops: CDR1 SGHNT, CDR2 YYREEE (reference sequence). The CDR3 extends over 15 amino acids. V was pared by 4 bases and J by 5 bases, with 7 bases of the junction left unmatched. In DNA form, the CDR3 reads TGTGCCAGCAGCCTAAAGCGGGAGGTCGACAATGAGCAGTTCTTC. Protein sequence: CASSLKREVDNEQFF.

The CDR3 DNA follows: TGTGCCACTCTAGCGGGAGGTGATACGCAGTATTTT. Translation gives CATLAGGDTQYF. The chain has TRBV28 and TRBJ2-3; TRBD2 matches 11 bases. This CDR3 contains 12 residues. J gave up 6 bases and V 10 bases, and 3 bases lay outside the gene matches. Per germline, CDR1 MDHEN and CDR2 SYDVKM.

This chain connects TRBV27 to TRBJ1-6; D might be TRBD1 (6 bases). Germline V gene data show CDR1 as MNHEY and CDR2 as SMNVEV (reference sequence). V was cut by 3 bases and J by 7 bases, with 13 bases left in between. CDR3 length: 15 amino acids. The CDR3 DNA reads TGTGCCAGCAGTTTGCGGGGGCTGGGGAATTCACCCCTCCACTTT. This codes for CASSLRGLGNSPLHF.

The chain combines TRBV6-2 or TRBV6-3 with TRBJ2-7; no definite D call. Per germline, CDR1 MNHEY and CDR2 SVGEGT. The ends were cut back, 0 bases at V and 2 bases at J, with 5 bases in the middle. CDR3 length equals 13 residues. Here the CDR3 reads CASSYSTAYEQYF. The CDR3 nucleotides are TGTGCCAGCAGTTACTCTACAGCCTACGAGCAGTACTTC.

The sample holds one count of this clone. In nucleotides, the CDR3 is TGTGCCAGTACAACTTCCAGCAATCAGCCCCAGCATTTT. Its protein product is CASTTSSNQPQHF. The rearrangement uses TRBV19 and TRBJ1-5; D uncertain. Trimming shortened V by 7 bases and J by 1 base, and 8 bases separated the two germline ends. This CDR3 contains 13 residues. CDR1 is LNHDA and CDR2 is SQIVND in the germline V gene (reference sequence).

In DNA, the CDR3 is TGTGCCAGCCGGGGGTCGGGACAGATATTTGGCTACACCTTC. Translating gives CASRGSGQIFGYTF. The chain employs TRBV3-1 (or the pseudogene TRBV3-2) and TRBJ1-2, with TRBD1 identical over 7 bases. The germline V gene has CDR1 LGHDT and CDR2 YNNKEL (reference sequence). CDR3 size: 14 residues. After removal of 8 bases from V and 7 bases from J, the junction contained 13 bases not matched to a gene.

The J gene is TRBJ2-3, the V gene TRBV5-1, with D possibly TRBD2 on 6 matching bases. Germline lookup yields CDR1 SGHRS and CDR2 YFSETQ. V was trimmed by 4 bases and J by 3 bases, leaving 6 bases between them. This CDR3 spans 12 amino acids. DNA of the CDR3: TGCGCCAGCAGCCGGGAGACAGATACGCAGTATTTT. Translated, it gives CASSRETDTQYF.

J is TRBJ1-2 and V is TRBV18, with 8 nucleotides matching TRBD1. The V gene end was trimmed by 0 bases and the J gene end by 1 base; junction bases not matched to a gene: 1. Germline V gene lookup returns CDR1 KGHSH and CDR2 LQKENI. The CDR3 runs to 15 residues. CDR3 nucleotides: TGTGCCAGCTCACCACCGGGACAGGATAACTATGGCTACACCTTC. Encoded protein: CASSPPGQDNYGYTF.

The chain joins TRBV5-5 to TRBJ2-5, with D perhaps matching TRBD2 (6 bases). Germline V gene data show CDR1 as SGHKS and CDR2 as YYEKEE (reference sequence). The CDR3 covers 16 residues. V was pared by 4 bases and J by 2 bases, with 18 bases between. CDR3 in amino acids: CASSPVTRRGQETQYF. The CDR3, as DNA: TGTGCCAGCAGCCCCGTGACTAGGAGAGGGCAAGAGACCCAGTACTTC. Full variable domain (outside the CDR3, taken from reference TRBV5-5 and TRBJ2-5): DAGVTQSPTHLIKTRGQQVTLRCSPISGHKSVSWYQQVLGQGPQFIFQYYEKEERGRGNFPDRFSARQFPNYSSELNVNALLLGDSALYLCASSPVTRRGQETQYFGPGTRLLVL.

The DNA of the CDR3 is TGTGCCAGCAGCTCCGTGGGACTAGCTGGTGGTGAGCAGTTCTTC. Encoded protein: CASSSVGLAGGEQFF. The rearrangement links TRBV9 to TRBJ2-1; 9 bases agree with TRBD2. V was clipped by 4 bases and J by 9 bases; unmatched bases: 11. The germline V gene encodes CDR1 SGDLS and CDR2 YYNGEE. The CDR3 spans 15 residues.

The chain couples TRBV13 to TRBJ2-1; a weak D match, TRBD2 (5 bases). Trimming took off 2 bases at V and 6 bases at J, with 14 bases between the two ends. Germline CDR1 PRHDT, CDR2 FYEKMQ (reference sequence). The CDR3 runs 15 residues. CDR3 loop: CASSLTPVAPNEQFF. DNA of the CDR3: TGTGCCAGCAGCTTAACCCCTGTAGCGCCCAATGAGCAGTTCTTC.

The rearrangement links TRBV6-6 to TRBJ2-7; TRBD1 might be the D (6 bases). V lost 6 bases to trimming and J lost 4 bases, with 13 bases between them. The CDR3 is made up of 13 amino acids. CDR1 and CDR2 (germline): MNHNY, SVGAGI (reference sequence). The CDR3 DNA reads TGTGCCAGCAGGCCCGGGACAACTTACGAGCAGTACTTC. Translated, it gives CASRPGTTYEQYF.

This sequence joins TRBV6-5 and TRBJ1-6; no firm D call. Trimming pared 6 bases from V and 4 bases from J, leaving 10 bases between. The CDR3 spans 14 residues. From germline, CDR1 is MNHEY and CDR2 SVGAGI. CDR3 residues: CASRPTEYNSPLHF. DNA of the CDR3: TGTGCCAGCAGACCTACAGAGTATAATTCACCCCTCCACTTT.

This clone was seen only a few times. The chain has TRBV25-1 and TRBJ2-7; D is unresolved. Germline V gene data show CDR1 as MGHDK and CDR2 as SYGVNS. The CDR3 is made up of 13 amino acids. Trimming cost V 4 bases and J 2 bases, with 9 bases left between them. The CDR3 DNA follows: TGTGCCAGCAGTGCTGGCGGCCCCTACGAGCAGTACTTC. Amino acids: CASSAGGPYEQYF.

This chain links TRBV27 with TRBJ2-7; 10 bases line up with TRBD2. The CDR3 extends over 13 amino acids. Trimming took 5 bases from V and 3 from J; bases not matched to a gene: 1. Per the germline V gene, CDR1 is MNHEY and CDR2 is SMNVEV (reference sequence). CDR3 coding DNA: TGTGCCAGCAGTGGACTAGCGGTCTACGAGCAGTACTTC. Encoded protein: CASSGLAVYEQYF.

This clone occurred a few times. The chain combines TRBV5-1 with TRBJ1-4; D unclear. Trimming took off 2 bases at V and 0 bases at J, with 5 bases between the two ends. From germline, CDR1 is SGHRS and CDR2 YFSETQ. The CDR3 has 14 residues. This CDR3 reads CASSFAATNEKLFF. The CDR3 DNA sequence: TGCGCCAGCAGCTTTGCGGCAACTAATGAAAAACTGTTTTTT.

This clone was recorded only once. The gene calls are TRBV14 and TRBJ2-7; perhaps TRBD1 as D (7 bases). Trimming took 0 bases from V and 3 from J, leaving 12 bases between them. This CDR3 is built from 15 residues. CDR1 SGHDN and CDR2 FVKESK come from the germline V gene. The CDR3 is CASSQEGRGVYEQYF. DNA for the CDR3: TGTGCCAGCAGCCAAGAAGGCAGGGGGGTCTACGAGCAGTACTTC. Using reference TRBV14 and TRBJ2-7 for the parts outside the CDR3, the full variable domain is EAGVTQFPSHSVIEKGQTVTLRCDPISGHDNLYWYRRVMGKEIKFLLHFVKESKQDESGMPNNRFLAERTGGTYSTLKVQPAELEDSGVYFCASSQEGRGVYEQYFGPGTRLTVT.

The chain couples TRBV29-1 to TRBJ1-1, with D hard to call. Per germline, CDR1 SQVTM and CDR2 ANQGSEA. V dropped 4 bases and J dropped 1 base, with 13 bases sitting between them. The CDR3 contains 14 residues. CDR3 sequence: CSVVAQTGNTEAFF. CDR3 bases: TGCAGCGTTGTTGCGCAAACCGGGAACACTGAAGCTTTCTTT.

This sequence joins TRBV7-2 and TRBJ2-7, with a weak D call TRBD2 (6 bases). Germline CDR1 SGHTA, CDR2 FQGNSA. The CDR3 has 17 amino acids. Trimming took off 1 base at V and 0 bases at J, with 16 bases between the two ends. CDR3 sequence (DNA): TGTGCCAGCAGCTTAGGGTCGGGTGGTAGCGGCTCCTACGAGCAGTACTTC. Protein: CASSLGSGGSGSYEQYF.

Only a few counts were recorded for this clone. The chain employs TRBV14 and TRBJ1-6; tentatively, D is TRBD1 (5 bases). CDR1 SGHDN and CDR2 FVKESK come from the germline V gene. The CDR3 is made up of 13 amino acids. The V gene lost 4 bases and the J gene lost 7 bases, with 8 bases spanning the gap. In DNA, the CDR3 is TGTGCCAGCAGCCCCCGGACAAATTCACCCCTCCACTTT. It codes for CASSPRTNSPLHF.

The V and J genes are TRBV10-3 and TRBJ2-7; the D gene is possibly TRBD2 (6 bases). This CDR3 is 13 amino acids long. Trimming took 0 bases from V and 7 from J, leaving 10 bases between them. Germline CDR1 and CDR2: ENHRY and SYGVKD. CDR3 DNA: TGTGCCATCAGTGAGTCGACTCGGGAGGAGCAGTACTTC. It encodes CAISESTREEQYF.

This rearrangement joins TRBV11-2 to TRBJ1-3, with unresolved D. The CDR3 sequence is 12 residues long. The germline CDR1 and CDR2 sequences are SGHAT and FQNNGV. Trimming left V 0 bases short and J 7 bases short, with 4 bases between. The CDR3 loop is CASSLDRNTIYF. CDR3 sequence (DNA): TGTGCCAGCAGCTTAGACAGGAACACCATATATTTT.

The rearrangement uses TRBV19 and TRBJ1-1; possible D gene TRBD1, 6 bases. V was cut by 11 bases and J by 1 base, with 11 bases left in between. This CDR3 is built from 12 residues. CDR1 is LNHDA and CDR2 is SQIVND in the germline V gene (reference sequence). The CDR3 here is CAAKTGNTEAFF. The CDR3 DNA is TGTGCCGCTAAGACAGGGAACACTGAAGCTTTCTTT.

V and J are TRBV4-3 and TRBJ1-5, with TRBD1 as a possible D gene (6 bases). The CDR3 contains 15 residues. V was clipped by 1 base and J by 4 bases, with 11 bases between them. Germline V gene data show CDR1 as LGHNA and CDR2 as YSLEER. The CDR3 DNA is TGCGCCAGCAGCCAAGGGACAGCTCGAAATCAGCCCCAGCATTTT. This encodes CASSQGTARNQPQHF.

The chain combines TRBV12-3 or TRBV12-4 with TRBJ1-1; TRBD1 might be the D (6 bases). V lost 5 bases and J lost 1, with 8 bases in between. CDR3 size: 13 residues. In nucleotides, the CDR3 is TGTGCCAGCAGTATGACAGGGAACACTGAAGCTTTCTTT. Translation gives CASSMTGNTEAFF.

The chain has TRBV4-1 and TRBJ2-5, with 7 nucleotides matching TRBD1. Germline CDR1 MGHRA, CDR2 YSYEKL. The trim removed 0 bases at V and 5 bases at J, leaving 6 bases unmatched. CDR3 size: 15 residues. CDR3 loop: CASSQDPGGWETQYF. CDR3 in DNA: TGCGCCAGCAGCCAAGATCCAGGGGGTTGGGAGACCCAGTACTTC.